Presented here are 29 T cell receptor beta chains from one specimen sequenced in a study of cytomegalovirus exposure and HLA in healthy donors. PCR employed 60 Vbeta and 13 Jbeta primers. TCRdb keeps only in-frame clones here, not all; method: immunoSEQ multiplex PCR. The data show 200,000 to 250,000 clones, approximately 82% seen once. Source material: PBMCs. These receptors originate from a male donor in good health and CMV-seronegative.

This clone was seen a handful of times. J is TRBJ2-7 and V is TRBV18, with a tentative D call TRBD2 (5 bases). The germline gives CDR1 KGHSH, CDR2 LQKENI. V was clipped by 0 bases and J by 1 base, with 10 bases between them. The CDR3 covers 15 residues. The CDR3 DNA reads TGTGCCAGCTCACCACCCCAGCGGAGATCCTACGAGCAGTACTTC. Translated: CASSPPQRRSYEQYF.

V is TRBV19 and J is TRBJ2-2, with 13 bases identical to TRBD2. The CDR3 has 17 residues. The germline CDR1 and CDR2 sequences are LNHDA and SQIVND (reference sequence). Germline trimming cut 11 bases from V and 6 bases from J; bases unmatched to any gene: 15. The CDR3, as DNA: TGTGCCGCTGGCCTTCGGCGACTAGCGGGAGGTCCCGGGGAGCTGTTTTTT. Translation: CAAGLRRLAGGPGELFF.

This chain links TRBV5-6 with TRBJ2-7; D might be TRBD1 (6 bases). With 7 bases removed from V and 1 base from J, the gap between germline ends came to 12 bases. The CDR3 is made up of 13 amino acids. Germline V CDR1 and CDR2: SGHDT, YYEEEE. In DNA form, the CDR3 reads TGTGCCAGCGGTCAGGGGTCTTCCTACGAGCAGTACTTC. Protein: CASGQGSSYEQYF.

V is TRBV27 and J is TRBJ2-7, with a possible D match to TRBD2 (6 bases). The CDR3 has 16 amino acids. Germline values: CDR1 MNHEY, CDR2 SMNVEV (reference sequence). V was cut by 4 bases and J by 1 base, with 17 bases left in between. CDR3 coding DNA: TGTGCCAGCAGTTCGTCAGGGTTCGGGGGTTCCTACGAGCAGTACTTC. It encodes CASSSSGFGGSYEQYF.

The chain uses TRBV27 and TRBJ2-7, with a tentative D call TRBD2 (6 bases). Germline V gene data show CDR1 as MNHEY and CDR2 as SMNVEV (reference sequence). The CDR3 loop spans 15 amino acids. V was trimmed by 1 base and J by 7 bases, leaving 17 bases between them. The CDR3, as DNA: TGTGCCAGCAGTTTATTGGCGGGGCCGGAGGGTGAGCAGTACTTC. This sequence encodes CASSLLAGPEGEQYF.

The rearrangement links TRBV7-3 to TRBJ2-3; TRBD2 might be the D (6 bases). The CDR3 extends over 17 amino acids. Per the germline V gene, CDR1 is SGHTA and CDR2 is FQGTGA. Trimming shortened V by 4 bases and J by 3 bases, and 20 bases separated the two germline ends. DNA for the CDR3: TGTGCCAGCAGCTCCCAGCCCCTAGCGAGGGGTACAGATACGCAGTATTTT. Translation: CASSSQPLARGTDTQYF.

The CDR3 nucleotides read TGTGCCAGCAGTTTGACCGCAGGGGTGAACACTGAAGCTTTCTTT. Its translation is CASSLTAGVNTEAFF. The gene calls are TRBV27 and TRBJ1-1; D possibly corresponds to TRBD1 (6 bases). V lost 3 bases to trimming and J lost 0 bases, with 11 bases between them. The CDR3 consists of 15 residues. Germline lookup yields CDR1 MNHEY and CDR2 SMNVEV (reference sequence).

The V and J genes are TRBV2 and TRBJ2-1; 7 bases are shared with TRBD2. This CDR3 is built from 16 residues. Germline V CDR1 and CDR2: SNHLY, FYNNEI. Trimming at V came to 6 bases and at J to 2 bases, leaving 10 bases not matched to a gene. The CDR3 coding sequence is TGTGCCAGCAGCCCCCACGGGGAGGGCCCCTACAATGAGCAGTTCTTC. It is translated as CASSPHGEGPYNEQFF.

The rearrangement links TRBV6-6 to TRBJ1-1; D unclear. Germline V CDR1 and CDR2: MNHNY, SVGAGI (reference sequence). CDR3 length equals 14 residues. V lost 7 bases and J 3 bases, leaving 15 bases between the germline ends. Here the CDR3 reads CASTMTRKDTEAFF. The DNA for the CDR3 is TGTGCCAGCACCATGACTCGGAAAGACACTGAAGCTTTCTTT.

The chain employs TRBV5-6 and TRBJ2-1, with 8 bases that match TRBD2. CDR3 length: 15 amino acids. Per the germline V gene, CDR1 is SGHDT and CDR2 is YYEEEE. Trimming cost V 6 bases and J 2 bases; bases outside gene matches: 7. CDR3 bases: TGTGCCAGCAACGAAGCGGGAGTCCCCTACAATGAGCAGTTCTTC. Encoded protein: CASNEAGVPYNEQFF.

This clone was seen just once. V and J are TRBV7-9 and TRBJ2-1; TRBD2 aligns across 12 bases. This CDR3 comprises 18 residues. The junction had 11 bases not matched to a gene; V was cut back by 2 bases and J by 6 bases. Germline lookup yields CDR1 SEHNR and CDR2 FQNEAQ (reference sequence). CDR3 DNA: TGTGCCAGCAGCTTATTTCCTAGCGGGGGGGTCCGGAGCAATGAGCAGTTCTTC. Amino acids: CASSLFPSGGVRSNEQFF.

The rearrangement joins TRBV7-9 to TRBJ1-2; 7 nucleotides align to TRBD1. After removal of 5 bases from V and 5 bases from J, the junction contained 11 bases not matched to a gene. The CDR3 has 15 residues. The V gene's germline CDR1 is SEHNR and CDR2 FQNEAQ (reference sequence). For the CDR3, the DNA is TGTGCCAGCAGCCAGATACAGGGGTCTATATATGGCTACACCTTC. Translated, it gives CASSQIQGSIYGYTF.

The J gene is TRBJ2-3, the V gene TRBV29-1, with D tentatively TRBD2 (6 bases). This CDR3 spans 16 amino acids. From germline, CDR1 is SQVTM and CDR2 ANQGSEA. V dropped 7 bases and J dropped 1 base, with 21 bases sitting between them. The CDR3 loop reads CSAKSIVAGRTDTQYF. In nucleotides, the CDR3 is TGCAGCGCTAAGAGTATTGTCGCGGGACGCACAGATACGCAGTATTTT.

The chain uses TRBV6-1 and TRBJ1-2; tentative D call: TRBD1 (5 bases). Trimming cost V 1 base and J 8 bases, with 14 bases left between them. The CDR3 is 14 residues long. CDR1 and CDR2 (germline): MNHNS, SASEGT. The CDR3 loop reads CASSEDLTGRGYTF. The CDR3 DNA reads TGTGCCAGCAGTGAAGATCTTACAGGACGGGGCTACACCTTC.

Note on this clone: This same CDR3 is encoded by further DNA sequences in the sample. The chain uses TRBV10-2 and TRBJ1-1; maybe TRBD1 (6 bases). V was cut by 4 bases and J by 7 bases, with 10 bases left in between. The CDR3 consists of 12 residues. The V gene's germline CDR1 is WSHSY and CDR2 SAAADI. The CDR3 nucleotides read TGCGCCAGCAGTGTACAGGGCATTGAAGCTTTCTTT. This codes for CASSVQGIEAFF.

The chain employs TRBV11-2 and TRBJ2-3; 7 bases map to TRBD2. Germline assignment: CDR1 SGHAT and CDR2 FQNNGV. V was pared by 5 bases and J by 8 bases, with 4 bases of the junction left unmatched. The CDR3 spans 12 residues. CDR3 in DNA: TGTGCCAGCAGCCTAGCGGTCGGTACGCAGTATTTT. It codes for CASSLAVGTQYF.

The CDR3: CASSPTSDSLTQYF. In DNA, the CDR3 is TGTGCCAGCAGCCCTACCTCGGACTCTCTAACCCAGTACTTC. This chain connects TRBV7-2 to TRBJ2-5; tentative D call: TRBD2 (5 bases). Germline V gene sequence: CDR1 SGHTA, CDR2 FQGNSA. CDR3 length: 14 amino acids. Trimming shortened V by 5 bases and J by 8 bases, and 18 bases separated the two germline ends.

This clone was detected a few times. This chain connects TRBV14 to TRBJ2-3; no firm D call. The length of the CDR3 is 15 residues. The germline CDR1 and CDR2 sequences are SGHDN and FVKESK. Between the trimmed V and J ends, which lost 0 bases and 0 bases, there was a span of 7 bases. CDR3 bases: TGTGCCAGCAGCCAAGAGAGGCTCAGCACAGATACGCAGTATTTT. Translating gives CASSQERLSTDTQYF.

This clone was detected a few times. The chain has TRBV9 and TRBJ2-1; D ambiguous. From germline, CDR1 is SGDLS and CDR2 YYNGEE. The CDR3 has 15 residues. V lost 3 bases to trimming and J lost 1 base, with 11 bases between them. This chain's CDR3 is CASSAPGGSYNEQFF. The DNA of the CDR3 is TGTGCCAGCAGCGCACCAGGTGGATCCTACAATGAGCAGTTCTTC.

A single count supports this clone. The chain combines TRBV7-2 with TRBJ1-2, with TRBD1 matching 7 bases. CDR1 and CDR2 (germline): SGHTA, FQGNSA. Trimming took 5 bases from V and 4 from J; bases not matched to a gene: 13. The CDR3 has 16 amino acids. The CDR3 bases are TGTGCCAGCAGCCCAGACAGGGCACCCAGAATCTATGGCTACACCTTC. Protein sequence: CASSPDRAPRIYGYTF.

The genes are TRBV5-1 and TRBJ1-2, with D tentatively TRBD1 (5 bases). Trimming left V 3 bases short and J 4 bases short, with 13 bases between. Germline V CDR1 and CDR2: SGHRS, YFSETQ. The CDR3 runs 14 residues. Here the CDR3 reads CASSSKDILYGYTF. The CDR3 region has the DNA TGCGCCAGCAGCTCGAAGGACATTCTCTATGGCTACACCTTC.

This clone was seen a single time. The chain employs TRBV6-1 and TRBJ1-4; D gene unclear. Germline V gives CDR1 MNHNS, CDR2 SASEGT. The CDR3 consists of 14 residues. V was pared by 6 bases and J by 4 bases, with 12 bases between. The CDR3 protein is CASRETLNNEKLFF. Written as DNA, the CDR3 is TGTGCCAGCAGAGAGACACTGAATAATGAAAAACTGTTTTTT.

The chain uses TRBV7-9 and TRBJ2-3, with D possibly matching TRBD2 (6 bases). Germline CDR1 reads SEHNR; CDR2 reads FQNEAQ (reference sequence). V lost 1 base and J 4 bases, leaving 9 bases between the germline ends. CDR3 length equals 14 residues. The CDR3 nucleotides read TGTGCCAGCAGCTTAGGGGGACTGTCAGATACGCAGTATTTT. This sequence encodes CASSLGGLSDTQYF. Full variable domain (outside the CDR3, taken from reference TRBV7-9 and TRBJ2-3): DTGVSQNPRHKITKRGQNVTFRCDPISEHNRLYWYRQTLGQGPEFLTYFQNEAQLEKSRLLSDRFSAERPKGSFSTLEIQRTEQGDSAMYLCASSLGGLSDTQYFGPGTRLTVL.

V is TRBV9 and J is TRBJ2-2, with 8 bases fitting TRBD1. Per germline, CDR1 SGDLS and CDR2 YYNGEE. Trimming removed 1 base from V and 4 bases from J; junction bases left unmatched: 9. The CDR3 is made up of 17 amino acids. The CDR3 sequence: CASSVPQTGVGTGELFF. DNA of the CDR3: TGTGCCAGCAGCGTACCTCAGACAGGGGTGGGCACCGGGGAGCTGTTTTTT. Complete variable domain (other parts from reference TRBV9 and TRBJ2-2): DSGVTQTPKHLITATGQRVTLRCSPRSGDLSVYWYQQSLDQGLQFLIQYYNGEERAKGNILERFSAQQFPDLHSELNLSSLELGDSALYFCASSVPQTGVGTGELFFGEGSRLTVL.

The chain's CDR3 is CASSRTGAGDTQYF. In DNA form, the CDR3 reads TGCGCCAGCAGCCGGACAGGCGCGGGAGATACGCAGTATTTT. The chain carries TRBV5-1 and TRBJ2-3; 7 positions match TRBD1. Germline-derived CDR1 and CDR2 are SGHRS and YFSETQ. The CDR3 consists of 14 residues. After removal of 4 bases from V and 5 bases from J, the junction contained 7 bases not matched to a gene.

The J gene is TRBJ2-1, the V gene TRBV19; TRBD2 is a possible D gene (6 bases). The CDR3 length is 17 residues. Germline loops: CDR1 LNHDA, CDR2 SQIVND (reference sequence). V lost 4 bases and J 7 bases, leaving 23 bases between the germline ends. CDR3 coding DNA: TGTGCCAGTAGTACCGGCGGGCGGGACCCTACGAGTAATGAGCAGTTCTTC. This codes for CASSTGGRDPTSNEQFF.

This clone was counted a few times. The chain couples TRBV7-2 to TRBJ2-7; D gene unclear. Germline V gene lookup returns CDR1 SGHTA and CDR2 FQGNSA. V dropped 1 base and J dropped 6 bases, with 10 bases sitting between them. The CDR3 totals 13 residues. The CDR3 loop is CASSLESWSEQYF. CDR3 sequence (DNA): TGTGCCAGCAGCTTAGAGAGCTGGAGCGAGCAGTACTTC. Full variable domain (remainder filled in from reference TRBV7-2 and TRBJ2-7): GAGVSQSPSNKVTEKGKDVELRCDPISGHTALYWYRQSLGQGLEFLIYFQGNSAPDKSGLPSDRFSAERTGGSVSTLTIQRTQQEDSAVYLCASSLESWSEQYFGPGTRLTVT.

The chain has TRBV7-3 and TRBJ2-2, with 8 bases that match TRBD2. CDR3 size: 15 residues. The V segment lost 3 bases and the J segment 6 bases; nucleotides outside the gene matches: 6. Per germline, CDR1 SGHTA and CDR2 FQGTGA. The CDR3 is CASSLGLVRSGELFF. In DNA form, the CDR3 reads TGTGCCAGCAGCTTGGGACTAGTAAGGTCCGGGGAGCTGTTTTTT.

The sample holds a few counts of this clone. This chain links TRBV6-1 with TRBJ1-1; D not certain. Germline loops: CDR1 MNHNS, CDR2 SASEGT. The CDR3 extends over 16 amino acids. The germline V and J ends were trimmed by 3 bases and 4 bases, with 18 bases remaining between them. The CDR3 DNA reads as TGTGCCAGCAGTGAGCGAGGTCACCCTTTTAGCACTGAAGCTTTCTTT. It translates to CASSERGHPFSTEAFF.